This record looks at one T cell receptor beta chain sequence and its context. This entry is derived from a study of cytotoxic CD8 clonotypes in ibrutinib-treated CLL. TCRdb's table, derived via immunoSEQ multiplex PCR, lists solely in-frame clones and lacks some. The sample records about 140,000 clones, 80% being singletons. Trimming took 4 bases from V and 8 from J, leaving 14 bases between them. The CDR3 contains 14 residues. The germline CDR1 and CDR2 sequences are MGHRA and YSYEKL. The chain uses TRBV4-1 and TRBJ1-4, with a weak D call TRBD1 (6 bases). The material sequenced was PBMCs, taken after 36 months of ibrutinib treatment. This TCR was sampled from a human donor with chronic lymphocytic leukemia. The CDR3 region is CASSPGVSGEKLFF. CDR3 sequence (DNA): TGCGCCAGCAGCCCAGGGGTCTCGGGGGAAAAACTGTTTTTT.